The clone carrying this T cell receptor beta chain was counted many times. Its antigen is still unknown. MiXCR, run by TCRdb on the reads, gives a single entry per CDR3 protein. The sample includes roughly 340,000 distinct CDR3 sequences, roughly 29% seen only once; the top ten take 20%. This entry comes from a study of T cell repertoires in cytomegalovirus infection. Across the whole study: Selected CMV epitopes included recently identified HLA-C-restricted ones as well as well-studied HLA-B-restricted ones. Based on public TCR beta signatures, there were indications of CMV infection and of a matching HLA type.

Germline values: CDR1 SGHVS, CDR2 FNYEAQ. The CDR3 has 16 amino acids. Trimming took off 5 bases at V and 0 bases at J, with 14 bases between the two ends. The sequence derives from a human donor in good health (CMV status not recorded). Some clones in this sample may be carry-over from other donors' samples. The sample consisted of cultured PBMCs, taken from culture after CMV antigen stimulation. This chain connects TRBV7-6 to TRBJ2-1, with D tentatively TRBD2 (5 bases). CDR3: CASSPAGGSSYNEQFF. CDR3 DNA: TGTGCCAGCAGCCCCGCGGGCGGAAGCTCCTACAATGAGCAGTTCTTC. Complete variable domain (other parts from reference TRBV7-6 and TRBJ2-1): GAGVSQSPRYKVTKRGQDVALRCDPISGHVSLYWYRQALGQGPEFLTYFNYEAQQDKSGLPNDRFSAERPEGSISTLTIQRTEQRDSAMYRCASSPAGGSSYNEQFFGPGTRLTVL.